The following is a TCR beta chain sequence with its context. This entry is derived from a study of tumor-infiltrating lymphocytes in primary liver carcinoma. Study overall: The study enrolled male and female patients aged 30 to 69 years. Tumor lesions were T1-T3 N0M0 and spanned roughly 4 to 11 cm.

The CDR3 totals 18 residues. RNA and DNA were co-extracted from about 19-30 mg of unsorted bulk tissue. Resecting the tumor surgically was how the patients' primary liver carcinoma was treated. At sampling, these chronic HBV carriers had received no treatment. The input was 450 to 500 ng total RNA; TCR beta cDNA was made from it with a constant-region primer. Generation of the TCR beta libraries relied on three nested multiplex PCR rounds using slightly modified ARM-PCR. TRBV1-TRBV30 forward primers paired with a C-beta reverse primer drove the first two PCR rounds, about 11 cycles each. TCRdb reprocessed the multiplex PCR reads with MiXCR, giving one entry per CDR3 protein. Of 100,000 to 150,000 distinct CDR3 sequences listed, 64% are singletons.

The chain recombines TRBV21-1 with TRBJ2-3; the table's D call, TRBD2, has no DNA check behind it. TRBV21-1 is labeled a pseudogene. What was sequenced was liver tumor tissue from sampling region 3. Stated subset: tumor region T3, left-lateral pole. The receptor's source is an older woman with primary liver carcinoma and hepatitis B virus infection. CDR3 region: CATPPGLEFLGSTDTQYF. The DNA for the CDR3 is TGTGCCACGCCACCGGGACTAGAATTTTTAGGGAGTACAGATACGCAGTATTTT.